The present T cell receptor (beta chain) was sequenced within a study of beta chain features in type 1 diabetes. Overall study context: Over all samples combined, 107,917,701 sorted cells were examined. General study findings and limits: Any role of HLA type in TCRB rearrangement remained unresolved here. In type 1 diabetes patients, VDJ junctions had fewer insertions; deletions at these junctions were more frequent. High TCR expression in some cells could lead to their over-representation in cDNA sequencing.

The sequenced template was cDNA made from the entire isolated RNA. Sequencing was performed with immunoSEQ multiplex PCR; in TCRdb, only in-frame clones are kept and a portion is missing. In the table there are 330,000 or so clones, about 20% of which are singletons. This clone has only a few counts. Its antigen remains unidentified. The germline V gene encodes CDR1 GTSNPN and CDR2 SVGIG (reference sequence). The V end was cut by 8 bases, the J end by 0 bases, with 11 bases between. This CDR3 is 14 amino acids long. The chain couples TRBV30 to TRBJ1-6; D is possibly TRBD1 (5 bases). The sequenced sample consisted of naive CD4+ T cells from blood. The clonotype comes from a young woman in good health. DNA for the CDR3: TGTGCCGGGACTTTGAGCTCCTATAATTCACCCCTCCACTTT. It yields the protein CAGTLSSYNSPLHF. The whole variable domain, remainder taken from reference TRBV30 and TRBJ1-6, is SQTIHQWPATLVQPVGSPLSLECTVEGTSNPNLYWYRQAAGRGLQLLFYSVGIGQISSEVPQNLSASRPQDRQFILSSKKLLLSDSGFYLCAGTLSSYNSPLHFGNGTRLTVT.